This TCR beta chain is from a study of OX40 agonist ivuxolimab in advanced cancers. Autoimmune disease history or systemic immunosuppression excluded patients. Germline V lookup: CDR1 LNHNV, CDR2 YYDKDF (reference sequence). The CDR3 is 12 amino acids. Trimming shortened V by 5 bases and J by 5 bases, and 7 bases separated the two germline ends. Profiling relied on immunoSEQ multiplex PCR, and the TCRdb table lists in-frame clones only, not all of them. The table lists fewer than 35,000 clones, under 95% of them singletons. This rearrangement joins TRBV15 to TRBJ2-1, with no clear D. This receptor was taken from an adult with an advanced solid tumor such as melanoma, head and neck, liver or kidney cancer. The material was CD4+ or CD8+ T cells sorted from blood, obtained in a trial of the OX40 agonist ivuxolimab. In DNA form, the CDR3 reads TGTGCCACCAGCCGCCGGGACAATGAGCAGTTCTTC. Translating it yields CATSRRDNEQFF.